The present TCR beta chain was sequenced within a study of brain T cells in children with intractable seizures. Study observations and caveats: Absence of clones before surgery may stem from lower sequencing depth.

V was cut by 3 bases and J by 0 bases, with 15 bases left in between. The CDR3 runs 17 residues. CDR1 is SEHNR, CDR2 FQNEAQ, per germline (reference sequence). Documented time point: blood from clinic visit 5 months post-surgery; TSC patient then seizure free. Sequencing was limited to surgery cases with top T cell transcript signatures in brain tissue. As for this clone: Its antigen is currently unknown.

Profiling relied on immunoSEQ multiplex PCR, and the TCRdb table lists in-frame clones only, not all of them. The table has about 340,000 clones, roughly 92% seen once. The origin of this receptor is a boy younger than two with tuberous sclerosis and intractable seizures. Specimen: peripheral blood, collected roughly 5 months after surgery. The chain recombines TRBV7-9 with TRBJ2-1, with a possible D match to TRBD1 (5 bases). The CDR3 nucleotides read TGTGCCAGCAGCTTTTCAGGGCGGCCAAGCTCCTACAATGAGCAGTTCTTC. This encodes CASSFSGRPSSYNEQFF.